The 6 T cell receptor beta chains in this list originate from one sample, sequenced in a study. Cells sorted as Tregs were CD4+, CD25+ and CD127-/low. TCRdb recomputed calls from the 5' RACE reads with MiXCR, one row per CDR3 protein. The sample contains about 32,000 distinct CDR3 sequences, 25% to 30% of which appear only once. The material sequenced was tumor-infiltrating Tregs sorted from the breast tumor. Source of these receptors: a female donor with breast cancer.

In its sample, this clonotype was seen once. The chain uses TRBV9 and TRBJ2-1; 13 nucleotides match TRBD2. With V trimmed by 1 base and J by 8 bases, 12 bases remained unmatched. In germline, CDR1 is SGDLS, CDR2 YYNGEE. This CDR3 has 18 amino acids. Written as DNA, the CDR3 is TGTGCCAGCAGCGTAAGCCTCCGGACTAGCGGGAGTTCCCATGAGCAGTTCTTC. This sequence encodes CASSVSLRTSGSSHEQFF.

This clonotype was observed a few times. One junction end does not reproduce the germline sequence, and a read error may be involved. The chain combines TRBV6-5 with TRBJ1-1; TRBD1 is a possible D gene (5 bases). The CDR3 runs 14 residues. Per the germline V gene, CDR1 is MNHEY and CDR2 is SVGAGI. In DNA, the CDR3 is TGTGCCGGCAGTCTACAGGCTACGAACACTGAAGCTTTCTTT. Its translation is CAGSLQATNTEAFF.

The J gene is TRBJ1-2, the V gene TRBV18; possible D gene TRBD1, 6 bases. The CDR3 covers 12 residues. Germline lookup yields CDR1 KGHSH and CDR2 LQKENI. V was trimmed by 5 bases and J by 3 bases, leaving 7 bases between them. The CDR3 protein is CASSRGDYGYTF. The CDR3 DNA is TGTGCCAGCTCAAGGGGGGACTATGGCTACACCTTC. The full variable domain, completed using reference TRBV18 and TRBJ1-2, is NAGVMQNPRHLVRRRGQEARLRCSPMKGHSHVYWYRQLPEEGLKFMVYLQKENIIDESGMPKERFSAEFPKEGPSILRIQQVVRGDSAAYFCASSRGDYGYTFGSGTRLTVV.

This clonotype has only a few counts. J is TRBJ2-7 and V is TRBV4-1; possibly TRBD1 or TRBD2 for D (5 bases each). From germline, CDR1 is MGHRA and CDR2 YSYEKL. The CDR3 extends over 21 amino acids. Trimming removed 1 base from V and 1 base from J, with 29 bases in between. CDR3 DNA sequence: TGCGCCAGCAGCCAAGGGGTGGCACGGGACCCCTCTCCTCTAGGGTCCTACGAGCAGTACTTC. Its protein product is CASSQGVARDPSPLGSYEQYF.

The table lists this clonotype with a few counts. This clone may be a read error of a much larger clone one base away. This chain joins TRBV18 and TRBJ2-7, with D unclear. The CDR3 loop spans 12 amino acids. Germline V lookup: CDR1 KGHSH, CDR2 LQKENI. The chain's CDR3 is CASSPTSYEKYF. DNA for the CDR3: TGTGCCAGCTCACCAACCTCCTACGAGAAGTACTTC.

The chain uses TRBV14 and TRBJ1-6; perhaps TRBD1 as D (5 bases). Germline V CDR1 and CDR2: SGHDN, FVKESK. The CDR3 loop spans 13 amino acids. With 0 bases removed from V and 14 bases from J, the gap between germline ends came to 11 bases. CDR3 protein: CASSQEPGRSLHF. In DNA, the CDR3 is TGTGCCAGCAGCCAAGAACCAGGGAGGTCCCTCCACTTT.